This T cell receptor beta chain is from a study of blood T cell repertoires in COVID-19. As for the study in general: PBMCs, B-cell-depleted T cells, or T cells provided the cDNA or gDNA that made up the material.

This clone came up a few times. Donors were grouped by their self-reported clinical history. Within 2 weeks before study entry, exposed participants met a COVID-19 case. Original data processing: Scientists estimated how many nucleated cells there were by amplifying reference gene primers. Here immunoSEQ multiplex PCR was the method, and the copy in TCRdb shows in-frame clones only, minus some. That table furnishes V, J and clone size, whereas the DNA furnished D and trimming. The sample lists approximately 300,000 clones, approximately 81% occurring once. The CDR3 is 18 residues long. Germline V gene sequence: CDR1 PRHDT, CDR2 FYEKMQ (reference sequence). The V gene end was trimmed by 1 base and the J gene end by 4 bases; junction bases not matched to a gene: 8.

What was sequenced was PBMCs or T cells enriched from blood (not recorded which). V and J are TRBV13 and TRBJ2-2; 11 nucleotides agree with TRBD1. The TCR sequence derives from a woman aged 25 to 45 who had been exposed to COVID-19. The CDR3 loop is CASSLARTGTGGTGELFF. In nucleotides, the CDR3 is TGTGCCAGCAGCTTAGCTAGAACCGGGACAGGGGGCACCGGGGAGCTGTTTTTT.